This T cell receptor beta chain was observed in a study of CD8 T cells in ankylosing spondylitis. Study-level results: Earlier work had already found some motif variants in reactive arthritis synovial fluid and blood. According to the report, clones linked to the disease were significantly enriched in matched synovial fluid samples taken from ankylosing spondylitis patients. CD8+ disease-linked clones were present at relatively low frequencies in blood. One TCR beta motif, made up of roughly 8 highly homologous variants, appeared characteristic of ankylosing spondylitis blood.

The junction had 8 bases not matched to a gene; V was cut back by 5 bases and J by 7 bases. The V gene's germline CDR1 is WNHNN and CDR2 SYGVQD (reference sequence). The CDR3 is 14 amino acids. A word on this clonotype: Its antigen remains unidentified.

A quantitative 5'-RACE method, one with molecular barcodes, was used to make TCR beta libraries. TCRdb recomputed calls from the 5' RACE reads with MiXCR, one row per CDR3 protein. There are around 450,000 distinct CDR3 sequences in the sample; roughly 26% occur only once, and 0.85% to 1% lies in the top ten. The rearrangement joins TRBV10-1 to TRBJ2-1; 7 positions match TRBD1. Sequencing input: blood, either unsorted or a sorted T cell fraction (not recorded which). The TCR originated in a male donor with ankylosing spondylitis. CDR3 loop: CASSPPGTENEQFF. Written as DNA, the CDR3 is TGCGCCAGCAGTCCGCCTGGGACAGAGAATGAGCAGTTCTTC.